Shown below are 25 T cell receptor beta chains from a single sample sequenced in a study of blood T cells in healthy people across ages. The authors ran a second PCR of about 7 to 11 cycles using a sample-barcoded 5' primer and a J-beta primer mix. Using its own MiXCR run on the 5' RACE reads, TCRdb lists one record per CDR3 protein. Of about 770,000 distinct CDR3 sequences listed, 40% to 50% are singletons. What was sequenced was blood. Receptor source: a man aged 55 to 70 in good health.

This clonotype has at least ten counts. The chain is built from TRBV29-1 and TRBJ2-7, with 7 nucleotides matching TRBD1. V gave up 7 bases and J gave up 7 bases; unmatched junction bases: 13. The CDR3 loop spans 13 amino acids. Looked up from germline, CDR1 is SQVTM and CDR2 is ANQGSEA. The CDR3 loop reads CSAAGDRAGEQYF. The DNA of the CDR3 is TGCAGCGCCGCGGGCGACAGGGCTGGAGAGCAGTACTTC.

The chain links TRBV24-1 to TRBJ2-3; a weak D match, TRBD1 (5 bases). This CDR3 comprises 14 residues. Looked up from germline, CDR1 is KGHDR and CDR2 is SFDVKD. V lost 5 bases, J lost 4 bases, and 12 bases lay in between. CDR3 region: CATSVAGSPDTQYF. In DNA form, the CDR3 reads TGTGCCACCAGTGTGGCAGGGTCTCCAGATACGCAGTATTTT.

This clonotype showed up just a few times. V is TRBV6-5 and J is TRBJ2-5; D might be TRBD1 or TRBD2, each matching 5 bases. The ends were cut back, 2 bases at V and 5 bases at J, with 12 bases in the middle. Looked up from germline, CDR1 is MNHEY and CDR2 is SVGAGI. The CDR3 is 14 amino acids. In DNA form, the CDR3 reads TGTGCCAGCAGTTACGACGGCTGGGGGGAGACCCAGTACTTC. Translation gives CASSYDGWGETQYF.

The chain links TRBV5-4 to TRBJ2-7; 7 bases are a match to TRBD1. Germline trimming cut 3 bases from V and 4 bases from J; bases unmatched to any gene: 10. The CDR3 loop spans 15 amino acids. Germline CDR1 is SGHNT and CDR2 is YYREEE (reference sequence). CDR3 DNA: TGTGCCAGCAGCTCGCCGGGACAGAACCCGTACGAGCAGTACTTC. Translation: CASSSPGQNPYEQYF.

This chain joins TRBV5-1 and TRBJ2-5; 10 bases fit TRBD1. V trimming: 4 bases; J trimming: 5 bases; junction bases outside the gene matches: 8. The CDR3 runs to 15 residues. Germline V gene data show CDR1 as SGHRS and CDR2 as YFSETQ. CDR3 in amino acids: CASSPETGGAETQYF. CDR3 nucleotides: TGCGCCAGCAGCCCCGAGACAGGGGGCGCGGAGACCCAGTACTTC. Supplemented by reference TRBV5-1 and TRBJ2-5, the full variable domain reads KAGVTQTPRYLIKTRGQQVTLSCSPISGHRSVSWYQQTPGQGLQFLFEYFSETQRNKGNFPGRFSGRQFSNSRSEMNVSTLELGDSALYLCASSPETGGAETQYFGPGTRLLVL.

The chain couples TRBV5-1 to TRBJ2-7, with 9 bases matching TRBD1. Germline-derived CDR1 and CDR2 are SGHRS and YFSETQ. Germline trimming cut 4 bases from V and 0 bases from J; bases unmatched to any gene: 5. The CDR3 consists of 15 residues. The CDR3 here is CASSAGQGTSYEQYF. The DNA of the CDR3 is TGCGCCAGCAGCGCCGGACAGGGGACCTCCTACGAGCAGTACTTC.

Details on this clonotype: Here the CDR3 omits its conserved ending phenylalanine or tryptophan, so a read error is the likely source. This chain connects TRBV5-5 to TRBJ2-3; the match to TRBD1 covers 9 bases. J was trimmed by 6 bases and V by 6 bases; bases with no gene match: 11. Germline V gene sequence: CDR1 SGHKS, CDR2 YYEKEE (reference sequence). This CDR3 region has 15 residues. The CDR3: CASTSGDRVRDTQYV. CDR3 in DNA: TGTGCCAGCACCTCGGGGGACAGGGTCAGGGATACGCAGTATGTT.

The J gene is TRBJ2-7, the V gene TRBV10-3, with 9 positions matching TRBD1. Germline loops: CDR1 ENHRY, CDR2 SYGVKD. The ends lost 11 bases at V and 3 bases at J; junction bases unmatched: 2. The CDR3 spans 11 residues. CDR3 in DNA: TGTGCCGCGGGACAGGGCTACGAGCAGTACTTC. Translating gives CAAGQGYEQYF.

The chain has TRBV7-9 and TRBJ1-2, with D possibly TRBD1 on 5 matching bases. V was trimmed by 8 bases and J by 5 bases, leaving 9 bases between them. Germline V gene data show CDR1 as SEHNR and CDR2 as FQNEAQ (reference sequence). The CDR3 extends over 11 amino acids. CDR3 sequence (DNA): TGTGCCAGCGAAGACAGTTATGGCTACACCTTC. Translated: CASEDSYGYTF. Looking up the rest from reference TRBV7-9 and TRBJ1-2 gives the full variable domain: DTGVSQNPRHKITKRGQNVTFRCDPISEHNRLYWYRQTLGQGPEFLTYFQNEAQLEKSRLLSDRFSAERPKGSFSTLEIQRTEQGDSAMYLCASEDSYGYTFGSGTRLTVV.

This clonotype showed up just a few times. The junction does not match germline at one end; this may be a read error. The V and J genes are TRBV12-3 or TRBV12-4 and TRBJ2-6, with 10 nucleotides matching TRBD2. CDR3 length: 17 residues. DNA for the CDR3: TGTGCCAGCAGTTTGACTAGCGGGTCCACTGGGGTCAACGTCCTGACTTTC. It codes for CASSLTSGSTGVNVLTF.

This chain joins TRBV28 and TRBJ1-1; D might be TRBD1 (6 bases). V shed 2 bases and J shed 11 bases, with 15 bases lying between them. Germline V CDR1 and CDR2: MDHEN, SYDVKM. CDR3 length: 13 residues. CDR3 sequence reads: CASSLVSTGTAFF. The CDR3 DNA is TGTGCCAGCAGTTTAGTTTCTACAGGGACCGCTTTCTTT.

This clonotype appeared a few times. This rearrangement joins TRBV9 to TRBJ2-5, with 11 bases that match TRBD2. The trim removed 0 bases at V and 5 bases at J, leaving 6 bases unmatched. The CDR3 runs 16 residues. Per germline, CDR1 SGDLS and CDR2 YYNGEE. The CDR3 nucleotides are TGTGCCAGCAGCGTAGAAGTAGCGGGGGGGTATGAGACCCAGTACTTC. Protein product: CASSVEVAGGYETQYF.

Regarding this clonotype: A much larger clone sits a single nucleotide away, making a read error possible. This rearrangement joins TRBV11-2 to TRBJ2-3, with 7 nucleotides matching TRBD2. The CDR3 consists of 16 residues. Germline V gene data show CDR1 as SGHAT and CDR2 as FQNNGV. Unmatched junction bases numbered 8, after V lost 5 bases and J lost 0 bases. Written as DNA, the CDR3 is TGTGCCAGCAGCCCACGAGCGGGGACTAGCACAGATACGCAGTATTTT. Translating it yields CASSPRAGTSTDTQYF. Based on the CDR3 plus reference TRBV11-2 and TRBJ2-3, the full variable domain is EAGVAQSPRYKIIEKRQSVAFWCNPISGHATLYWYQQILGQGPKLLIQFQNNGVVDDSQLPKDRFSAERLKGVDSTLKIQPAKLEDSAVYLCASSPRAGTSTDTQYFGPGTRLTVL.

V usage is TRBV6-5 and J usage is TRBJ2-3, with 15 bases lining up with TRBD2. Germline trimming cut 2 bases from V and 0 bases from J; bases unmatched to any gene: 3. Germline CDR1 MNHEY, CDR2 SVGAGI. CDR3 size: 18 residues. The CDR3 reads CASSYGLAGGRSTDTQYF. As DNA, the CDR3 is TGTGCCAGCAGTTACGGACTAGCGGGGGGGCGGAGCACAGATACGCAGTATTTT.

This chain's CDR3 is CASSSNDRVLGYTF. The CDR3 nucleotides are TGTGCCAGCAGTTCTAACGACAGGGTGCTTGGCTACACCTTC. This chain joins TRBV5-5 and TRBJ1-2, with 7 bases identical to TRBD1. The trim removed 5 bases at V and 7 bases at J, leaving 11 bases unmatched. CDR3 length: 14 amino acids. The germline V gene encodes CDR1 SGHKS and CDR2 YYEKEE (reference sequence).

This clonotype was seen ten or more times. A read error may be the cause here, since a much bigger clone is one base away. The chain carries TRBV4-1 and TRBJ1-4, with 7 bases identical to TRBD1. The CDR3 extends over 15 amino acids. Germline-derived CDR1 and CDR2 are MGHRA and YSYEKL. Trimming took 8 bases from V and 8 from J; bases not matched to a gene: 14. CDR3 residues: CASLKERTGEEKLFF. The CDR3, as DNA: TGCGCCAGCCTGAAAGAAAGAACAGGGGAGGAAAAACTGTTTTTT.

The V gene is TRBV4-1, the J gene TRBJ2-3; no clear D. CDR3 length equals 15 residues. Per the germline V gene, CDR1 is MGHRA and CDR2 is YSYEKL. Trimming stripped 1 base from V and 0 bases from J, with 8 bases between. CDR3 sequence reads: CASSQVQYSTDTQYF. In DNA form, the CDR3 reads TGCGCCAGCAGCCAAGTCCAGTATAGCACAGATACGCAGTATTTT.

In DNA form, the CDR3 reads TGCGCCAGCAGCCAAGATCCCCCCACCGGGGCCAACGTCCTGACTTTC. Its translation: CASSQDPPTGANVLTF. The gene calls are TRBV4-3 and TRBJ2-6; D remains ambiguous. The CDR3 is made up of 16 amino acids. The ends were cut back, 0 bases at V and 4 bases at J, with 10 bases in the middle. CDR1 LGHNA and CDR2 YSLEER come from the germline V gene.

This clonotype showed up just a few times. V usage is TRBV2 and J usage is TRBJ2-5; D possibly corresponds to TRBD2 (7 bases). This CDR3 is 16 amino acids long. Trimming cost V 5 bases and J 1 base, with 17 bases left between them. The germline V gene encodes CDR1 SNHLY and CDR2 FYNNEI. CDR3 bases: TGTGCCAGCAGTTCCCTAACGGGGGGCGGCCAAGAGACCCAGTACTTC. Its translation is CASSSLTGGGQETQYF.

The chain carries TRBV12-3 or TRBV12-4 and TRBJ2-5; 9 positions match TRBD1. With V trimmed by 3 bases and J by 3 bases, 5 bases remained unmatched. The CDR3 sequence is 15 residues long. CDR3 loop: CASSFIGTGKETQYF. In DNA form, the CDR3 reads TGTGCCAGCAGTTTTATTGGGACAGGGAAAGAGACCCAGTACTTC.

This sequence joins TRBV20-1 and TRBJ2-7; D is possibly TRBD1 (6 bases). This CDR3 is 15 amino acids long. CDR1 and CDR2 from the germline V gene are DFQATT and SNEGSKA (reference sequence). The germline V and J ends were trimmed by 4 bases and 7 bases, with 23 bases remaining between them. CDR3 region: CSAKDGTKSPREQYF. CDR3 nucleotides: TGCAGTGCTAAAGATGGGACAAAGTCTCCGCGGGAGCAGTACTTC.

In its sample, this clonotype was seen a few times. The chain joins TRBV6-1 to TRBJ2-5; D unresolved. Trimming pared 6 bases from V and 0 bases from J, leaving 11 bases between. CDR3 length equals 14 residues. The germline V gene encodes CDR1 MNHNS and CDR2 SASEGT. CDR3 coding DNA: TGTGCCAGCAGGGTCGAGGAGTACCAAGAGACCCAGTACTTC. Its protein is CASRVEEYQETQYF.

This clonotype appeared a few times. This rearrangement joins TRBV6-2 or TRBV6-3 to TRBJ2-7; D remains ambiguous. Germline V gene lookup returns CDR1 MNHEY and CDR2 SVGEGT. Trimming shortened V by 6 bases and J by 1 base, and 13 bases separated the two germline ends. The CDR3 runs to 14 residues. CDR3: CASSRIMGSYEQYF. The CDR3 DNA reads TGTGCCAGCAGCCGTATCATGGGTTCCTACGAGCAGTACTTC.

V usage is TRBV7-2 and J usage is TRBJ2-5; TRBD1 aligns across 7 bases. The ends lost 5 bases at V and 2 bases at J; junction bases unmatched: 5. Germline CDR1 SGHTA, CDR2 FQGNSA. The CDR3 totals 14 residues. CDR3 sequence: CASSVTGVQETQYF. The CDR3 nucleotides are TGTGCCAGCAGCGTAACAGGGGTACAAGAGACCCAGTACTTC.

This chain links TRBV29-1 with TRBJ1-1, with 9 bases lining up with TRBD1. V was clipped by 5 bases and J by 11 bases; unmatched bases: 9. Germline lookup yields CDR1 SQVTM and CDR2 ANQGSEA. The CDR3 is made up of 12 amino acids. As DNA, the CDR3 is TGCAGCGTTACCCGGGACAGGGTTTTTGCTTTCTTT. Its protein product is CSVTRDRVFAFF.